This T cell receptor beta chain comes out of a study of cytomegalovirus exposure and HLA in healthy donors (dated by TCRdb to 2016 to 2017). Background on the whole study: According to an earlier analysis of several hundred of the donors, some 180 million T cells yielded some 120 million unique TCR beta sequences and more than 250 Gb of sequence data. Around 320 gigabases of sequencing data and approximately 93 million unique TCR sequences were included in an early release covering about 700 HLA-typed donors. Of the 350 to 450 genotyped donors, 75% to 85% were placed in the genetic ancestry cluster associated with self-reported Caucasian donors. The study aimed to test whether signatures of past pathogen exposure could be identified by cataloging public T cell receptors. The study used immunosequencing to profile the T cell repertoires of 666 subjects and linked those repertoires to cytomegalovirus serostatus. In addition to the first cohort of several hundred subjects, a separate validation cohort of approximately 130 different subjects was used. To predict cytomegalovirus infection status, the study brought together high-throughput TCR immunosequencing, statistical association of individual TCRs with disease status, and machine learning. In a later analysis, previously published TCR beta repertoires from 600 to 850 donors were re-analyzed and high-resolution HLA genotyping was added so that TCR occurrence patterns could be studied. Rather than drawing on any new phenotypic data, the later analysis identified candidate immune exposures from TCR beta sequences and the way those sequences occurred across donors. An earlier analysis of several hundred of the donors used high-throughput TCR beta sequencing to judge whether each TCR beta V gene segment behaved as functional or pseudogenic. Alongside the repertoire data, information on donor age, sex, ethnicity and CMV serostatus was compiled. A later genetic analysis used genome-wide SNP genotypes for about 55% of the 666 donors, treating that subset as a discovery cohort. Every discovery cohort repertoire had been produced on one sequencing platform. HLA typing included class I and class II loci at four-digit resolution. The number of donors typed differed by locus, with roughly 620-630 for A, B, C, DRB1 and DQB1, approximately 500 for DQA1, 600 to 610 for DPA1, and around 450 for DPB1. Roughly 5 DR-DQ haplotypes were treated as single units for association and clustering because of strong linkage in the cohort. On average, around 200,000 unique TCR beta nucleotide sequences were sequenced per donor among 350 to 400 genotyped donors of the cohort, with roughly 20% of those sequences being non-productive. Summary of the overall study and its limitations: It was suggested by the authors that the approach could potentially be generalized to other disease states and immunological phenotypes. In an earlier analysis of 450 to 750 of the donors, most TCR beta V segments appeared in productive rearrangements about 87% or about 30% of the time, broadly matching IMGT annotations. The presence/absence analyses assumed that sequencing depth was roughly uniform across donors, and that assumption may not be true. Most CMV-associated TCR beta chains appeared to be HLA-restricted in a later analysis, and the HLA associations seemed to be driven largely by CMV exposure. In a later analysis, TCR association rates were found to vary across HLA loci, with the most associated TCRs seen for DRB1 alleles and the fewest for HLA-C alleles. Correlated functional status among segregating V segments might reflect linkage disequilibrium, but an unknown experimental factor could not be ruled out. In a later genetic analysis, a missense DCLRE1C variant was associated with V-gene and J-gene trimming of TCR beta chains, and the association was replicated in an independent cohort. A further reported finding was that TCR beta sequences accurately predicted the HLA-A and HLA-B alleles for most subjects in the first cohort. When HLA alleles, especially DR and DQ, strongly co-occurred, TCR associations were difficult to assign to individual alleles. In a later analysis, several top co-occurrence clusters were reported to appear linked to parvovirus B19, influenza, CMV and Epstein-Barr virus. In this cohort, only TCR beta chains were sequenced, and detectable features were limited by the absence of alpha or paired-chain data. The study listed 164 TCR beta chains as associated with cytomegalovirus. A cluster of highly shared sequence variants was judged likely to be a technical artifact of the sequencing pipeline. Over 15 rarely observed V segments, including chromosome 9 orphons, were excluded from the earlier analysis of about 610 of the donors because counts were too low. In vitro tests confirmed that a few of the cytomegalovirus-associated TCR beta chains recognize cytomegalovirus antigens. A later analysis found that HLA-associated TCR beta chains were more clonally expanded and had lower generation probabilities than equally common non-associated chains. In a later analysis, some 18,000 TCR beta sequences were associated with specific HLA alleles at a false discovery rate of 0.05. CMV serostatus was the only immune exposure information available for the cohort. Most TCR sequences were observed very rarely across donors, whereas some public TCRs were present in many individuals. A later genetic analysis reported fewer N-insertions in productive TCRs among donors in an Asian-associated ancestry cluster than the 666-donor mean. Because HLA typing was unavailable for some donors at each locus, only the typed subset was used in association tests. Some IMGT-functional V segments, including TRBV6-2 and TRBV6-3, could not be told apart with the 87-base-pair reads, so those segments were excluded. The classifier was reported to diagnose cytomegalovirus status with high specificity and sensitivity in both the original cohort and the validation cohort.

The library was generated by the immunoSEQ multiplex PCR assay. The multiplex PCR relied on a mix of 60 forward primers for TCR Vbeta segments and 13 reverse primers for TCR Jbeta segments. The CDR3 region of rearranged TCR beta genes was amplified from genomic DNA by a multiplex PCR assay. The Illumina HiSeq System was used to sequence the amplified TCR beta libraries as 87-base-pair reads. Under the source paper's analysis protocol: Across the 500 to 750 repertoires, a later analysis counted some 80 million unique TCR beta chains, roughly 11 million of which were shared by at least two donors. Raw reads were error-corrected and collapsed into unique sequences with a nearest-neighbor algorithm that merged closely related sequences to remove PCR and sequencing errors. Alignment of CDR3 sequences to IMGT reference sequences was used to assign V, D and J gene segments. For a sequence to be retained, at least a six-nucleotide match to both a V gene segment and a J gene segment was required. Rearrangements were called productive when the CDR3 lacked stop codons and stayed in frame with V and J; all others were non-productive. CDR3 was defined according to IMGT convention as the region running from the second conserved V-encoded cysteine to the conserved J-encoded phenylalanine. In an earlier analysis of around 570 of the donors, sequences lacking an unambiguous match to a single V gene segment were excluded. An earlier analysis of several hundred of the donors called V segments functional above 56.7% productive rearrangements and segregating when the between-donor standard deviation exceeded 5%. A statistical classification framework was built to diagnose cytomegalovirus status from the catalog of TCR beta chain sequences. In a later analysis, TCR nucleotide sequences were compared against IMGT/GENE-DB human TR gene sequences so that V and J genes could be assigned. The TCRdist pipeline was used in a later analysis to assign CDR3 sequences and most-parsimonious VDJ recombination scenarios. A later analysis defined each TCR beta chain by its CDR3 amino acid sequence plus V-gene family, and excluded reads lacking a unique V-gene family. A later analysis removed 500 to 600 highly shared, low-generation-probability nucleotide sequences to deal with suspected cross-contamination and a sequencing artifact. In a later analysis, a clonal expansion index was calculated for each public chain from normalized within-repertoire ranks of inferred template counts. In a later analysis, generation probabilities were computed using a VDJ recombination model fitted to out-of-frame rearrangements, and the results were checked against IGoR. In a later analysis, hypergeometric tests were used to score TCR-TCR, TCR-HLA and TCR-CMV co-occurrence, with a repertoire-size bias correction applied to TCR pairs. A later analysis estimated false discovery rates by permuting HLA or CMV assignments 20 times. In a later analysis, co-occurring TCRs were grouped using DBSCAN, with TCRdist sequence similarity added in when clustering inside HLA-allele-positive subsets. For co-occurrence clustering, repertoires with fewer than 30,000 or more than 120,000 public chains were excluded, along with 5 or 6 repertoires with anomalous nucleotide sharing. TCRdb provides this immuneACCESS table in a form limited to in-frame rearrangements. Some clones are lacking; in checked studies, under half of them reflect an unresolved V gene, and why the rest are absent is not known. V and J calls and clone size follow that table, whereas D and trimming were derived from the DNA. For this sample the table gives about 160,000 clones, of which 86% were detected only once. The ten most abundant clones make up approximately 2% of the sample.

In regard to this clone: The target of this receptor is not known. No base quality information exists; no much larger clone differs at one position.

The cohort consisted of some 670 healthy bone marrow donors. At the time of sampling, all cohort members were nominally healthy, though unrecorded immune exposures were likely present. The donor tested CMV seronegative, placing the donor among the 300 to 450 seronegative members of the cohort. Every donor gave a peripheral blood sample, and the peripheral blood mononuclear cells from that sample were used for TCR beta sequencing. Genomic DNA extraction from the blood cell samples was performed with the Qiagen DNeasy Blood Extraction Kit. V is cut back by 6 bases and J by 2 bases, with 8 bases in the junction unmatched. Its CDR3 holds 15 amino acids, cysteine through phenylalanine. Of the read, only the CDR3 DNA is kept; its 45 bases are in frame from base 1. CDR1 MNHNY and CDR2 SVGAGI were looked up in the germline V gene (reference sequence).

This TCR was recovered from a woman under 30 in good health and CMV-seronegative. The chain couples TRBV6-6 to TRBJ2-3, and 7 junctional nucleotides match TRBD2. The specimen sequenced was PBMCs. CDR3 sequence: CASRGESGVTDTQYF. Here is the DNA: TGTGCCAGCAGGGGAGAGAGCGGGGTCACAGATACGCAGTATTTT.